Listed below are T cell receptor beta chains from one sample, sequenced in a study of T cell responses to AZD1222 COVID-19 vaccine. Method: immunoSEQ multiplex PCR; TCRdb's copy keeps in-frame clones and lacks some. The sample yields roughly 120,000 clones, about 92% seen once. Sequencing used peripheral blood, obtained on day 0 of AZD1222 vaccination. The receptors here all came from an adult in good health. The CDR3 runs from the conserved cysteine through the conserved F or W. The order of the fields is V gene, clone size, J gene, D gene, CDR3 protein, CDR3 DNA. A D gene is named only where the DNA matches it firmly. Expanded clones are given a class, and other clones once, few, many or no size at all.

TRBV14	-	TRBJ1-6	-	CASSQDSGANSPLHF	TGTGCCAGCAGCCAAGATTCTGGGGCCAATTCACCCCTCCACTTT
TRBV2	-	TRBJ1-5	-	CASREDSPSSNQPQHF	TGTGCCAGCAGGGAGGATTCCCCTAGTAGCAATCAGCCCCAGCATTTT
TRBV24-1	-	TRBJ2-5	TRBD1	CATSEPTGTQETQYF	TGTGCCACCAGTGAACCGACAGGGACCCAAGAGACCCAGTACTTC
TRBV27	-	TRBJ2-7	-	CASSYGPKQYF	TGTGCCAGCAGTTACGGACCCAAGCAGTACTTC
TRBV18	-	TRBJ1-2	-	CASSPMGQGQQLNYGYTF	TGTGCCAGCTCACCAATGGGGCAGGGGCAGCAATTAAACTATGGCTACACCTTC
TRBV2	-	TRBJ2-1	-	CASKERVNEQFF	TGTGCCAGCAAGGAGCGGGTCAATGAGCAGTTCTTC
TRBV28	-	TRBJ1-5	-	CASSFSPPRGPNQPQHF	TGTGCCAGCAGTTTTTCTCCGCCCAGGGGCCCGAATCAGCCCCAGCATTTT
TRBV11-2	-	TRBJ2-3	TRBD2	CASSPQSGVFTDTQYF	TGTGCCAGCAGCCCGCAAAGCGGGGTCTTCACAGATACGCAGTATTTT
TRBV12-5	-	TRBJ2-1	TRBD1	CASGLTGQGFNEQFF	TGTGCTAGTGGTTTGACGGGACAGGGGTTCAATGAGCAGTTCTTC
TRBV27	-	TRBJ1-4	-	CATGDPGREKLFF	TGTGCCACCGGGGACCCAGGACGTGAAAAACTGTTTTTT
TRBV10-3	-	TRBJ2-1	TRBD2	CAIRAGGYNEQFF	TGTGCCATCCGAGCGGGAGGCTACAATGAGCAGTTCTTC
TRBV12-3/TRBV12-4	-	TRBJ2-5	-	CASCSPFQETQYF	TGTGCCAGTTGTTCGCCCTTCCAAGAGACCCAGTACTTC
TRBV29-1	-	TRBJ2-5	-	CSVDQGETQYF	TGCAGCGTTGACCAAGGGGAGACCCAGTACTTC
TRBV27	-	TRBJ2-7	-	CASSLIGDSYEQYF	TGTGCCAGCAGTTTAATAGGGGACTCCTACGAGCAGTACTTC
TRBV28	-	TRBJ2-1	-	CASSYRPLRSSYNEQFF	TGTGCCAGCAGTTACCGACCGCTACGGAGCTCCTACAATGAGCAGTTCTTC
TRBV27	-	TRBJ2-7	-	CASSLKTGEQYF	TGTGCCAGCAGTCTCAAGACGGGCGAGCAGTACTTC
TRBV24-1	-	TRBJ1-4	-	CATSVQDSRNEKLFF	TGTGCCACCAGTGTCCAGGACAGCCGTAATGAAAAACTGTTTTTT
TRBV19	once	TRBJ1-4	TRBD1	CASSILDRLAVPTNEKLFF	TGTGCCAGTAGTATACTGGACAGGCTTGCTGTTCCAACTAATGAAAAACTGTTTTTT
TRBV19	-	TRBJ2-3	TRBD1	CASSGRTGPSDTQYF	TGTGCCAGTAGTGGACGGACAGGGCCCTCGGATACGCAGTATTTT
TRBV2	-	TRBJ1-6	-	CASRGRGNNSPLHF	TGTGCCAGCAGGGGACGTGGGAATAATTCACCCCTCCACTTT
TRBV18	-	TRBJ2-3	TRBD2	CASSPPSSGGDTQYF	TGTGCCAGCTCACCACCTAGTTCGGGGGGAGATACGCAGTATTTT
TRBV6-6	-	TRBJ1-1	TRBD1	CASSYGTGGNNTEAFF	TGTGCCAGCAGTTACGGTACAGGGGGCAATAACACTGAAGCTTTCTTT
TRBV28	-	TRBJ1-5	-	CASTSPRADSNQPQHF	TGTGCCAGCACCTCGCCCCGGGCAGATAGCAATCAGCCCCAGCATTTT
TRBV27	-	TRBJ2-1	TRBD2	CASSPLLAGVYNEQFF	TGTGCCAGCAGTCCCCTTCTAGCGGGAGTATACAATGAGCAGTTCTTC
TRBV5-1	-	TRBJ1-1	TRBD1	CASKGDSEGAFF	TGCGCCAGTAAGGGGGACAGCGAAGGTGCTTTCTTT
TRBV29-1	-	TRBJ2-1	-	CSVVPRQYNEQFF	TGCAGCGTTGTTCCTCGGCAGTACAATGAGCAGTTCTTC
TRBV5-1	-	TRBJ2-7	-	CASSLGYHPTNEQYF	TGCGCCAGCAGCTTGGGGTACCACCCCACCAACGAGCAGTACTTC
TRBV9	once	TRBJ2-7	TRBD1	CASSVRDRAGYEQYF	TGTGCCAGCAGCGTACGGGACAGGGCAGGGTACGAGCAGTACTTC
TRBV7-2	-	TRBJ1-5	TRBD1	CASTRDRGDLQPQHF	TGTGCCAGCACTCGGGACAGGGGAGATCTTCAGCCCCAGCATTTT